This TCR beta chain was retrieved from a study of T cell responses to AZD1222 COVID-19 vaccine. Germline values: CDR1 SEHNR, CDR2 FQNEAQ (reference sequence). This CDR3 is built from 14 residues. V lost 1 base and J lost 5, with 11 bases in between. Second-dose intervals near 4 or 12 weeks were combined. Only in-frame clones appear in the TCRdb table, and some are missing; sequencing was by immunoSEQ multiplex PCR. The data show approximately 89,000 clones, with about nine tenths seen just once and roughly 5.9% held by the top ten. The source material was peripheral blood, sampled 28 days after the second AZD1222 dose. The V and J genes are TRBV7-9 and TRBJ1-1; no firm D call. The TCR originated in an adult who received the AZD1222 COVID-19 vaccine. The CDR3 DNA sequence: TGTGCCAGCAGCTTAGTAACGCCGGTTACTGAAGCTTTCTTT. Encoded protein: CASSLVTPVTEAFF.